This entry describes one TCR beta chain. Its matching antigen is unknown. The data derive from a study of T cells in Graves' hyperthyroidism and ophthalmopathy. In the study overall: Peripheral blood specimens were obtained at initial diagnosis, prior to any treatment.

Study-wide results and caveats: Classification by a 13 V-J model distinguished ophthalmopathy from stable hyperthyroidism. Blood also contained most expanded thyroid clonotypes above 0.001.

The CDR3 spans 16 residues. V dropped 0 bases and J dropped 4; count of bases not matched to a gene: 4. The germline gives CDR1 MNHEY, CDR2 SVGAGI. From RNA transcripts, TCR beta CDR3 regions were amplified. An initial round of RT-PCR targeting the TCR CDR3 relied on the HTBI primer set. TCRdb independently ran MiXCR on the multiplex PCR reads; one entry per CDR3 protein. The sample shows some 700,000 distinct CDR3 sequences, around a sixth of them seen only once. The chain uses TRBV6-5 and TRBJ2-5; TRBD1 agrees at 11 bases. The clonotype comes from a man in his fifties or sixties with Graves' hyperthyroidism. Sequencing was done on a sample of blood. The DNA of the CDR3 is TGTGCCAGCAGTTACTCGGGACAGGGGGAAGGAGAGACCCAGTACTTC. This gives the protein CASSYSGQGEGETQYF.